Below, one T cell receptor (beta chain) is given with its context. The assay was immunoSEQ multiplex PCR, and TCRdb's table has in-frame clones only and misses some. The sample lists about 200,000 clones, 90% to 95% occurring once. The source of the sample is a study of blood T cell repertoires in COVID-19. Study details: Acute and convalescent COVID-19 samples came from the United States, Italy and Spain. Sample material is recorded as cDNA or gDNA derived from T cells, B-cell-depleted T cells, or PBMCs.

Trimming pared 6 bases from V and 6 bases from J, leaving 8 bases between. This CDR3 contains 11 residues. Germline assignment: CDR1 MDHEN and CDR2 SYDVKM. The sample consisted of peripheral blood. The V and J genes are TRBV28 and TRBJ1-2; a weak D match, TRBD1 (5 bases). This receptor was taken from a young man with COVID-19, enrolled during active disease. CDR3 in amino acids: CASSLGDGYTF. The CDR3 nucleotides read TGTGCCAGCAGCCTAGGGGATGGCTACACCTTC.